The clone carrying this TCR beta chain has only a few counts. No antigen is known for it. One entry per CDR3 protein, called by TCRdb with MiXCR from the RACE reads. The sample holds around 120,000 distinct CDR3 sequences; around an eighth are singletons and the top ten take 2.8%. The data derive from a study of human T cells and chemical hapten exposure. This sample's time point: pre-sensitization, week 0. Specified treatment: therapeutic diphenylcyclopropenone sensitization with weekly scalp DPC. Donors were 18 to 70-year-old alopecia patients suitable for DPC. Study-wide results and caveats: Having alopecia, donors may respond immunologically unlike healthy people.

The CDR3 runs to 15 residues. The V gene lost 0 bases and the J gene lost 4 bases, with 13 bases spanning the gap. The germline gives CDR1 SGHTS, CDR2 YDEGEE. Sequences were derived from whole blood, sampled in connection with sensitization to the hapten diphenylcyclopropenone (DPC). The receptor comes from a woman in her late teens or twenties with alopecia areata. Some clones in this sample may be carry-over from other donors' samples. The V and J genes are TRBV5-8 and TRBJ2-5, with D possibly TRBD1 on 6 matching bases. The CDR3 coding sequence is TGTGCCAGCAGCTTGGTTGGACAGCCTGGAGAGACCCAGTACTTC. Its translation is CASSLVGQPGETQYF.